These T cell receptor beta chains were read from a single sample in a study of Tregs in tolerant kidney transplant recipients. Some clones are missing from TCRdb's copy, which holds only in-frame ones; the method was immunoSEQ multiplex PCR. Of 65,000 or so clones in the sample, approximately 87% were seen once. The sample consisted of CD4+ T cells from blood (PBMCs), taken 6 months after the transplant. The receptors originated from a human patient who received a combined kidney and bone marrow transplant. Some T cells may be graft donor cells. CDR3s include the opening cysteine and the closing phenylalanine or tryptophan. A D gene is named only where the DNA matches it firmly. Not all rows give a size; the values are once, few, many and, for expanded clones, a class.

DNA,CDR3,D,J,V,size
TGTGCCAGCAGTGGCGGACAGCGGAATTCACCCCTCCACTTT,CASSGGQRNSPLHF,.,TRBJ1-6,TRBV6-5,.
TGTGCCATCAGTGATGGGACAGGTGTTCAGCCCCAGCATTTT,CAISDGTGVQPQHF,TRBD1,TRBJ1-5,TRBV10-3,.
TGTGCCAGCAAGGGACAGGGGGGTAATCAGCCCCAGCATTTT,CASKGQGGNQPQHF,TRBD1,TRBJ1-5,TRBV2,.
TGTGCCAGTAGCCGGTCGCGTTATGGCTACACCTTC,CASSRSRYGYTF,.,TRBJ1-2,TRBV19,.
TGCGCCAGCAGCTTTGATTCGGGTAGCTACGAGCAGTACTTC,CASSFDSGSYEQYF,.,TRBJ2-7,TRBV5-1,.
TGCGCCAGCAGCAAAACAGGGGGTTTCTCGGACAATGAGCAGTTCTTC,CASSKTGGFSDNEQFF,TRBD1,TRBJ2-1,TRBV5-1,.
TGTGCCAGCAGCCGACAGGGGAGCTATGGCTACACCTTC,CASSRQGSYGYTF,TRBD1,TRBJ1-2,TRBV14,few
TGTGCCAGTACTACGATAGCGGGAGGAGGCACCGGGGAGCTGTTTTTT,CASTTIAGGGTGELFF,TRBD2,TRBJ2-2,TRBV19,.
TGTGCCAGCAGTTCAGGGTCCTCCTATAATTCCCCCCTCCACTTT,CASSSGSSYNSPLHF,.,TRBJ1-6,TRBV27,once
TGTGCCAGCAGGGCTGACAGACTGATTGTAACTGAAGCTTTCTTT,CASRADRLIVTEAFF,.,TRBJ1-1,TRBV7-2,few
TGTGCCAGTAGTACCAGGGGGATGGAGACCCAGTACTTC,CASSTRGMETQYF,TRBD1,TRBJ2-5,TRBV19,.
TGTGCCAGCAGCACAGACAGGGACTCCTACGAGCAGTACTTC,CASSTDRDSYEQYF,TRBD1,TRBJ2-7,TRBV6-1,.
TGTGCCATCAGTGAGTACAGAAACCACTACGAGCAGTACTTC,CAISEYRNHYEQYF,.,TRBJ2-7,TRBV10-3,.
TGCGCCAGCAGCTTGAGGCAGGGGGTAGAAGAGACCCAGTACTTC,CASSLRQGVEETQYF,TRBD1,TRBJ2-5,TRBV5-1,.
TGTGCCAGCAGCCAGACCGACAGGGGAACTGAAGCTTTCTTT,CASSQTDRGTEAFF,TRBD1,TRBJ1-1,TRBV7-3,.
TGTGCCAGCAGATACCTAGCGGGGGGGCAGGGGAATGAGCAGTTCTTC,CASRYLAGGQGNEQFF,TRBD2,TRBJ2-1,TRBV6-5,few
TGTGCCAGTAGTATAGTTGGGGGCAGGGGGCAGGGTCAGCCCCAGCATTTT,CASSIVGGRGQGQPQHF,TRBD1,TRBJ1-5,TRBV19,few
TGTGCCAGCAGGCGACTAGTGGGGGGCACCGGGGAGCTGTTTTTT,CASRRLVGGTGELFF,.,TRBJ2-2,TRBV2,.
TGTGCCGGGGGGCGGGACAGTGATCAGCCCCAGCATTTT,CAGGRDSDQPQHF,TRBD1,TRBJ1-5,TRBV6-1,.
TGTGCCAGCAGCCCGTGGGACTCACCGGACAATGAGCAGTTCTTC,CASSPWDSPDNEQFF,.,TRBJ2-1,TRBV14,.
TGTGCCAGCAGTTCACAGGGGGTCGTGGCGCGGGAGCAGTACTTC,CASSSQGVVAREQYF,TRBD1,TRBJ2-7,TRBV25-1,.
TGTGCCAGCTCACCACCAAGTTTCAGTTTTTCTGATCAGCCCCAGCATTTT,CASSPPSFSFSDQPQHF,.,TRBJ1-5,TRBV18,.
TGTGCCTGGAATGGGGCAGAAAAAGAGCAGTTCTTC,CAWNGAEKEQFF,.,TRBJ2-1,TRBV30,.
TGTGCCAGCAGGACAGGGGGCGTAGGGTTTCAGCCCCAGCATTTT,CASRTGGVGFQPQHF,TRBD1,TRBJ1-5,TRBV28,.
TGTGCCAGCAGTTCGACAGGATCCTTCTACGAGCAGTACTTC,CASSSTGSFYEQYF,.,TRBJ2-7,TRBV28,.
TGCGCCAGCAGCTCGCAGACAGGGGGAAACTACGAGCAGTACTTC,CASSSQTGGNYEQYF,TRBD1,TRBJ2-7,TRBV5-1,.
TGTGCCAGCAGCTTTTATGGCAGGGGGACTAGCGGACTTTACGAGCAGTACTTC,CASSFYGRGTSGLYEQYF,TRBD2,TRBJ2-7,TRBV5-5,.
TGTGCCAGCAGCCAACTCCCTCTTAGGAGGGAGGACTTC,CASSQLPLRREDF,.,TRBJ2-7,TRBV7-8,.
TGTGCCAGTAGTTTTACAGGGGGCGTATCTGGGAACTATGGCTACACCTTC,CASSFTGGVSGNYGYTF,TRBD1,TRBJ1-2,TRBV19,.
TGTGCCAGCAGCTTGGGGGCCCCAGATACGCAGTATTTT,CASSLGAPDTQYF,.,TRBJ2-3,TRBV5-5,.
TGTGCCTCTCTCCGGACAGGGGCCAATGGCTACACCTTC,CASLRTGANGYTF,TRBD1,TRBJ1-2,TRBV19,.
TGTGCCAGCAGAACGGGGGTGAGCTCCTATAATTCACCCCTCCACTTT,CASRTGVSSYNSPLHF,.,TRBJ1-6,TRBV6-6,.
TGTGCCAGCAGTTTTTCAGGCAAGAGGGGGAACTATGGCTACACCTTC,CASSFSGKRGNYGYTF,.,TRBJ1-2,TRBV27,.
TGCGCCAGCAGCCAACCGACAGGGAGAAGCAATCAGCCCCAGCATTTT,CASSQPTGRSNQPQHF,TRBD1,TRBJ1-5,TRBV4-1,.
TGTGCCATCTCTAGGGGGAAGAATCAGCCCCAGCATTTT,CAISRGKNQPQHF,.,TRBJ1-5,TRBV6-5,.
TGTGCCAGCAGCGGCGGACAGCTAAATGAGCAGTTCTTC,CASSGGQLNEQFF,.,TRBJ2-1,TRBV9,.
TGCGCCAGCAGCTTATACGGGGAAGGGCCCCAGCATTTT,CASSLYGEGPQHF,.,TRBJ1-5,TRBV5-1,.
TGTGCCAGCTCACCGAACAGCCAAGAGACCCAGTACTTC,CASSPNSQETQYF,.,TRBJ2-5,TRBV18,.
TGCGCCAGCAGCATAGGGACTTTACATGAGCAGTTCTTC,CASSIGTLHEQFF,.,TRBJ2-1,TRBV5-1,few
TGCGCCAGCAGCCAAGATACTCGCGGGGGGGCGGGAGAGACCCAGTACTTC,CASSQDTRGGAGETQYF,TRBD2,TRBJ2-5,TRBV4-1,few
TGTGCCTGGAGTGTATTGGGCAGGGGGTTTTTCCACGAGCAGTACTTC,CAWSVLGRGFFHEQYF,TRBD1,TRBJ2-7,TRBV30,.
TGTGCCAGCAGCTTAGAGTCTCGAGCCTCCTACGAGCAGTACTTC,CASSLESRASYEQYF,.,TRBJ2-7,TRBV7-2,.
TGTGCCATCAGGGTACAGGGACCTGGAAACACCATATATTTT,CAIRVQGPGNTIYF,.,TRBJ1-3,TRBV10-3,.
TGCGCCAGCAGCCAAGATGCGGGGGGCCTCCACAATGAGCAGTTCTTC,CASSQDAGGLHNEQFF,TRBD2,TRBJ2-1,TRBV4-3,.
TGTGCCAGCAGCTCGACTAGCGCCTACGAGCAGTACTTC,CASSSTSAYEQYF,TRBD2,TRBJ2-7,TRBV5-5,few
TGTGCCAGCAGCTTGACGGCGGGGACCTACAATGAGCAGTTCTTC,CASSLTAGTYNEQFF,.,TRBJ2-1,TRBV5-4,.
TGTGCCAGCAGTACCGAATATCGGACTAGCCATGAGCAGTTCTTC,CASSTEYRTSHEQFF,TRBD2,TRBJ2-1,TRBV10-3,few
TGCGCCAGCAGCTTGGGTCCTCCCCCAGATACGCAGTATTTT,CASSLGPPPDTQYF,.,TRBJ2-3,TRBV5-1,.
TGTGCCAGCAGCTTATATCCAGGGCCACCTCCCTACGAGCAGTACTTC,CASSLYPGPPPYEQYF,.,TRBJ2-7,TRBV11-2,.
TGTGCCAGCAGCGTACTTAGAACTAGCGGGGGCACCGGGGAGCTGTTTTTT,CASSVLRTSGGTGELFF,TRBD2,TRBJ2-2,TRBV9,.